The rows below give T cell receptor beta chains drawn from one sample of a study of CD8 T cells in ankylosing spondylitis. TCRdb re-analysed the 5' RACE reads in MiXCR, keeping a single row per CDR3 protein. The sample lists roughly 230,000 distinct CDR3 sequences, 8% to 10% occurring once. The specimen sequenced was blood, either unsorted or a sorted T cell fraction (not recorded which). Receptors originate from a female donor with ankylosing spondylitis or in good health (not recorded which). The CDR3 runs from the conserved cysteine through the conserved F or W. A D gene is named only where the DNA matches it firmly. Expanded clones get a size class; other rows say once, few or many, or leave the size out.

v_call: TRBV6-2/TRBV6-3; d_call: .; j_call: TRBJ2-7; clone_size: many; cdr3_nt: TGTGCCAGCAGTTTCGCGTACGAGCAGTACTTC; cdr3_aa: CASSFAYEQYF
v_call: TRBV19; d_call: .; j_call: TRBJ2-5; clone_size: many; cdr3_nt: TGTGCCAGTAGCTCGTTGGAGAATACCTTTCAAGAGACCCAGTACTTC; cdr3_aa: CASSSLENTFQETQYF
v_call: TRBV12-3/TRBV12-4; d_call: .; j_call: TRBJ2-2; clone_size: many; cdr3_nt: TGTGCCAGCATTGGGGGGACACTTAACACCGGGGAGCTGTTTTTT; cdr3_aa: CASIGGTLNTGELFF
v_call: TRBV14; d_call: .; j_call: TRBJ2-7; clone_size: many; cdr3_nt: TGTTCCAAAGGAGATACCTACGAGCAGTACTTC; cdr3_aa: CSKGDTYEQYF
v_call: TRBV20-1; d_call: TRBD2; j_call: TRBJ2-4; clone_size: many; cdr3_nt: TGCAGTGCTACCGGGACTAGCCCAGGCAAAAACATTCAGTACTTC; cdr3_aa: CSATGTSPGKNIQYF
v_call: TRBV29-1; d_call: .; j_call: TRBJ2-3; clone_size: many; cdr3_nt: TGCAGCGTCCAAATGGGACGCATCACAGATACGCAGTATTTT; cdr3_aa: CSVQMGRITDTQYF
v_call: TRBV4-1; d_call: .; j_call: TRBJ2-1; clone_size: many; cdr3_nt: TGCGCCAGCAGCCATTTGGGCAATGAGCAGTTCTTC; cdr3_aa: CASSHLGNEQFF
v_call: TRBV18; d_call: TRBD2; j_call: TRBJ2-2; clone_size: .; cdr3_nt: TGTGCCAGCTCACCCGGACTAGCGGCAGAAGGTACCGGGGAGCTGTTTTTT; cdr3_aa: CASSPGLAAEGTGELFF
v_call: TRBV7-2; d_call: .; j_call: TRBJ2-5; clone_size: .; cdr3_nt: TGTGCCAGCAGTCCAGGGTCCTACCAAGAGACCCAGTACTTC; cdr3_aa: CASSPGSYQETQYF
v_call: TRBV5-4; d_call: TRBD2; j_call: TRBJ2-7; clone_size: many; cdr3_nt: TGTGCCAGCAGCTTGGACAGCGGGAGGGCCTACGAGCAGTACTTC; cdr3_aa: CASSLDSGRAYEQYF
v_call: TRBV6-5; d_call: .; j_call: TRBJ2-4; clone_size: many; cdr3_nt: TGTGCCAGCAGTTACGGGGTCGGGGCCAAAAACATTCAGTACTTC; cdr3_aa: CASSYGVGAKNIQYF
v_call: TRBV7-9; d_call: .; j_call: TRBJ1-1; clone_size: many; cdr3_nt: TGTGCCAGCAGATTTAGCACGGGGGCAATGAACACTGAAGCTTTCTTT; cdr3_aa: CASRFSTGAMNTEAFF
v_call: TRBV6-5; d_call: .; j_call: TRBJ2-3; clone_size: many; cdr3_nt: TGTGCCAGCAGTTACGGGCGGGAACCAGATACGCAGTATTTT; cdr3_aa: CASSYGREPDTQYF
v_call: TRBV10-3; d_call: TRBD2; j_call: TRBJ2-5; clone_size: few; cdr3_nt: TGTGCCATGGGGTCTAGCGGACAAGAGACCCAGTACTTC; cdr3_aa: CAMGSSGQETQYF
v_call: TRBV10-3; d_call: .; j_call: TRBJ2-1; clone_size: few; cdr3_nt: TGTGCCATCAGGGAACAGGGAGCCAAATACAATGAGCAGTTCTTC; cdr3_aa: CAIREQGAKYNEQFF
v_call: TRBV5-6; d_call: .; j_call: TRBJ2-1; clone_size: many; cdr3_nt: TGTGCCAGCAGCTTGTCGAGCGGACGTTGGGGCGATGAGCAGTTCTTC; cdr3_aa: CASSLSSGRWGDEQFF
v_call: TRBV20-1; d_call: .; j_call: TRBJ2-7; clone_size: many; cdr3_nt: TGCAGTGCCAGAGAGGTAGGCTACGAGCAGTACTTC; cdr3_aa: CSAREVGYEQYF
v_call: TRBV20-1; d_call: TRBD1; j_call: TRBJ2-7; clone_size: many; cdr3_nt: TGCAGTGCGAAGAGGTCTGGGACAGATTACGAGCAGTACTTC; cdr3_aa: CSAKRSGTDYEQYF
v_call: TRBV29-1; d_call: .; j_call: TRBJ2-2; clone_size: many; cdr3_nt: TGCAGCGGCGGGACAGGGGAGCTGTTTTTT; cdr3_aa: CSGGTGELFF
v_call: TRBV29-1; d_call: .; j_call: TRBJ2-3; clone_size: many; cdr3_nt: TGCAGCGTACCATCAGGGTGGACAACAGATACGCAGTATTTT; cdr3_aa: CSVPSGWTTDTQYF